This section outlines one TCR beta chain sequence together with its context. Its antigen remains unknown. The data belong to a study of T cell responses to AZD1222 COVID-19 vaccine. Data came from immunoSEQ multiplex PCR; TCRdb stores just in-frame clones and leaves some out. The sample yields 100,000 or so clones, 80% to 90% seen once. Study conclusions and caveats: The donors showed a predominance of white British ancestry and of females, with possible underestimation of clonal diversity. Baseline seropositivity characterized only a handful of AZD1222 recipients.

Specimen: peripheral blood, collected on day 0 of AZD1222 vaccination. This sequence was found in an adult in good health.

Here the CDR3 reads CSASNRGLSEKLFF. CDR3 bases: TGCAGTGCTAGTAACAGGGGGCTGAGTGAAAAACTGTTTTTT. The V gene is TRBV20-1, the J gene TRBJ1-4; TRBD1 agrees at 9 bases. This CDR3 spans 14 amino acids. The trim removed 3 bases at V and 7 bases at J, leaving 6 bases unmatched. CDR1 is DFQATT and CDR2 is SNEGSKA in the germline V gene (reference sequence).